This T cell receptor beta chain was recovered during a study of cytomegalovirus exposure and HLA in healthy donors. Study context: It was reported in a later analysis that the 120 or so validation repertoires used the same platform as the roughly 700 first-cohort repertoires. Study conclusions and caveats: There were approximately 150 TCR beta chains listed as cytomegalovirus-associated.

The CDR3 consists of 15 residues. Germline CDR1 reads MGHRA; CDR2 reads YSYEKL. Trimming took off 1 base at V and 2 bases at J, with 11 bases between the two ends. This table comes from immunoSEQ multiplex PCR, and its TCRdb copy is limited to in-frame clones, with some not included. The data hold over 100,000 clones, with more than 75% observed a single time. Concerning this clone: Its antigen is as yet unknown.

The genes are TRBV4-1 and TRBJ1-1; tentatively, D is TRBD1 (5 bases). Sequencing was carried out using PBMCs. The receptor comes from a woman between 18 and 30 years old in good health and CMV-seropositive. CDR3 residues: CASSQGIGVNTEAFF. The CDR3, as DNA: TGCGCCAGCAGCCAAGGCATAGGGGTAAACACTGAAGCTTTCTTT.